This T cell receptor (beta chain) was identified in a study of blood T cell repertoires in COVID-19. In the study overall: Sample material is recorded as cDNA or gDNA derived from T cells, B-cell-depleted T cells, or PBMCs.

Seattle's cohort entered during active infection and was followed longitudinally. Germline loops: CDR1 LNHDA, CDR2 SQIVND (reference sequence). After removal of 8 bases from V and 3 bases from J, the junction contained 6 bases not matched to a gene. The CDR3 is 14 residues long. Profiling relied on immunoSEQ multiplex PCR, and the TCRdb table lists in-frame clones only, not all of them. The repertoire holds 250,000 to 350,000 clones, with about four fifths as singletons. The sample consisted of peripheral blood. This receptor was obtained from a person between 65 and 79 years old with COVID-19, enrolled during active disease. The chain uses TRBV19 and TRBJ1-1; 10 bases match TRBD1. The CDR3 bases are TGTGCCAGTCGTCGGGACAGGGGTTACACTGAAGCTTTCTTT. Its protein product is CASRRDRGYTEAFF.